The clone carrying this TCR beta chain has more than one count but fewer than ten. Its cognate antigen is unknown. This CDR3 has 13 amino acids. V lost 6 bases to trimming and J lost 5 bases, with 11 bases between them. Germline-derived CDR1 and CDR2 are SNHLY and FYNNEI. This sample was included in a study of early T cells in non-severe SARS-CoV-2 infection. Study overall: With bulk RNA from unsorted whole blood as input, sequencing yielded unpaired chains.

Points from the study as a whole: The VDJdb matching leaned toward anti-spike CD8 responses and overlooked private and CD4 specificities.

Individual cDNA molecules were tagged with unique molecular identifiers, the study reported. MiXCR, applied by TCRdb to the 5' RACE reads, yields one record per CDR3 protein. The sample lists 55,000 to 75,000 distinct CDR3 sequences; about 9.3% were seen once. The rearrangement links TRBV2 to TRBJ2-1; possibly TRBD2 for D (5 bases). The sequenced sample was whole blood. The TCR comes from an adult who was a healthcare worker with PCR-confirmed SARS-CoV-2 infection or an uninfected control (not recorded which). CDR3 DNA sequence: TGTGCCAGCAGCCCCACTAGAAACAATGAGCAGTTCTTC. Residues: CASSPTRNNEQFF.